Below are 7 T cell receptor beta chains sequenced from a single sample in a study of a mutant IDH1 vaccine in newly diagnosed glioma. Antigens for these TCRs are unknown. Time point: week 35, safety follow-up. Doses comprised 300 ug of mutant IDH1 20-mer peptide each, plus topical imiquimod. Profiled with immunoSEQ multiplex PCR; TCRdb holds only in-frame clones, not every one. The repertoire holds under 40,000 clones, with roughly 80% as singletons. Sequenced material: PBMCs, taken from a glioma patient whose treatment included an IDH1 peptide vaccine. Receptor source: a woman aged 40-49 years with glioma.

The chain recombines TRBV7-9 with TRBJ2-7; 7 bases align to TRBD1. This CDR3 is built from 15 residues. V lost 5 bases and J lost 2; bases outside the gene matches: 9. Per the germline V gene, CDR1 is SEHNR and CDR2 is FQNEAQ (reference sequence). DNA for the CDR3: TGTGCCAGCAGCGAAGGACAGGCCCCTCCCTACGAGCAGTACTTC. This sequence encodes CASSEGQAPPYEQYF.

The chain combines TRBV19 with TRBJ2-2; weak D call: TRBD2 (5 bases). Germline V gives CDR1 LNHDA, CDR2 SQIVND (reference sequence). The V gene lost 8 bases and the J gene lost 6 bases, with 19 bases spanning the gap. The CDR3 contains 15 residues. CDR3 coding DNA: TGTGCCAGTTCGTCGAGCGGAACCAGTGCCGGGGAGCTGTTTTTT. Encoded protein: CASSSSGTSAGELFF.

The chain combines TRBV18 with TRBJ1-6, with D maybe TRBD1 (5 bases). CDR1 and CDR2 from the germline V gene are KGHSH and LQKENI. V was pared by 2 bases and J by 7 bases, with 18 bases between. CDR3 length: 17 residues. Written as DNA, the CDR3 is TGTGCCAGCTCACCAACTCCCCCGGGACTGAAAAATTCACCCCTCCACTTT. Its translation: CASSPTPPGLKNSPLHF. Full variable domain (outside the CDR3, taken from reference TRBV18 and TRBJ1-6): NAGVMQNPRHLVRRRGQEARLRCSPMKGHSHVYWYRQLPEEGLKFMVYLQKENIIDESGMPKERFSAEFPKEGPSILRIQQVVRGDSAAYFCASSPTPPGLKNSPLHFGNGTRLTVT.

The CDR3 DNA is TGCGCCAGCAGCTTGGCGGGACAGAAAGACTACGAGCAGTACTTC. It yields the protein CASSLAGQKDYEQYF. This chain connects TRBV5-1 to TRBJ2-7; 7 nucleotides agree with TRBD1. The V and J ends lost 0 bases and 3 bases, in that order; junction bases with no gene match: 6. Per the germline V gene, CDR1 is SGHRS and CDR2 is YFSETQ. This CDR3 has 15 amino acids.

The CDR3 DNA reads TGTGCCTGGAAAGGGGGAAACTATGGCTACACCTTC. Translating it yields CAWKGGNYGYTF. The genes are TRBV30 and TRBJ1-2; D is possibly TRBD1 (6 bases). V was cut by 4 bases and J by 2 bases, with 8 bases left in between. Germline CDR1 reads GTSNPN; CDR2 reads SVGIG (reference sequence). The CDR3 has 12 residues.

This clone appeared once. The chain is built from TRBV10-3 and TRBJ1-5; the D is unclear. Per the germline V gene, CDR1 is ENHRY and CDR2 is SYGVKD. The CDR3 is 15 amino acids. Trimming left V 4 bases short and J 0 bases short, with 10 bases between. This CDR3 reads CAISGLADSNQPQHF. The DNA for the CDR3 is TGTGCCATCAGTGGTCTCGCAGATAGCAATCAGCCCCAGCATTTT.

The sample holds one count of this clone. The V and J genes are TRBV5-1 and TRBJ2-1; 8 bases match TRBD2. Germline V CDR1 and CDR2: SGHRS, YFSETQ. This CDR3 is built from 18 residues. J was trimmed by 8 bases and V by 0 bases; bases with no gene match: 16. The CDR3 here is CASSLDPRRGGIRDEQFF. CDR3 nucleotide sequence: TGCGCCAGCAGCTTGGACCCGAGACGCGGGGGGATTAGAGATGAGCAGTTCTTC.